The rows below give T cell receptor beta chains drawn from one sample of a study of blood T cell repertoires in COVID-19. Sequencing used immunoSEQ multiplex PCR; TCRdb keeps in-frame clones, though not all of them. The sample holds 500,000 to 600,000 clones, approximately 88% seen once. The sample comprised peripheral blood. All receptors come from a woman aged 45-65 years with COVID-19, enrolled during active disease. Each CDR3 is given with its conserved first and last residue. Fields, in order: V gene, clone size, J gene, D gene, CDR3 DNA, CDR3 protein. D genes are given only for firm matches. Expanded clones are given a class, and other clones once, few, many or no size at all.

TRBV12-5	NA	TRBJ2-7	TRBD1	TGTGCTAGTGGGGGAACGACAGGGGGCAGGTACGAGCAGTACTTC	CASGGTTGGRYEQYF
TRBV24-1	NA	TRBJ2-3	TRBD1	TGTGCCACCAGTGACCCCGGGACAGTGGAACGGGATACGCAGTATTTT	CATSDPGTVERDTQYF
TRBV6-1	NA	TRBJ1-2	NA	TGTGCCAGCAGTGAAGAGAACAGGGTGAGCTATGGCTACACCTTC	CASSEENRVSYGYTF
TRBV14	NA	TRBJ1-6	NA	TGTGCCAGCAGCCAAACAGACCAATTGTGGGCCCTCCACTTT	CASSQTDQLWALHF
TRBV18	NA	TRBJ2-1	NA	TGTGCCAGCTCACCCTCCGAGGGTTTGTCCTACAATGAGCAGTTCTTC	CASSPSEGLSYNEQFF
TRBV5-1	NA	TRBJ1-1	NA	TGCGCCAGCAGCCAAAGCGGGGGAGCTGGAACTGAAGCTTTCTTT	CASSQSGGAGTEAFF
TRBV30	once	TRBJ2-7	TRBD1	TGTGCCGGGACAGGCGGGACGTACGAGCAGTACTTC	CAGTGGTYEQYF
TRBV7-9	NA	TRBJ1-3	NA	TGTGCCAGCAGCCCCGCCAGGACAGCTACTGGAAACACCATATATTTT	CASSPARTATGNTIYF
TRBV4-1	once	TRBJ2-7	NA	TGCGCCAGCAGCCTTGCCGGGGGCTACGAGCAGTACTTC	CASSLAGGYEQYF
TRBV9	NA	TRBJ2-1	NA	TGTGCCAGCAGCCCCGGCGGGACTTTACGAAACAATGAGCAGTTCTTC	CASSPGGTLRNNEQFF
TRBV19	NA	TRBJ1-1	NA	TGTGCCAGTACCGCCGGATACCCGGGCACTGAAGCTTTCTTT	CASTAGYPGTEAFF
TRBV20-1	NA	TRBJ1-3	NA	TGCAGTGCTAGTCAGGGAAACACCATATATTTT	CSASQGNTIYF
TRBV9	NA	TRBJ1-1	TRBD1	TGTGCCAGCAGCCCGGGACAGGGGAGGACTGAAGCTTTCTTT	CASSPGQGRTEAFF
TRBV6-6	NA	TRBJ1-4	NA	TGTGCCAGCAGACCAGGGGTTTTACAAGAAAAACTGTTTTTT	CASRPGVLQEKLFF
TRBV30	NA	TRBJ1-2	NA	TGTGCCTGGACAGTAGGGGTGTATGGCTACACCTTC	CAWTVGVYGYTF
TRBV7-2	NA	TRBJ1-6	TRBD1	TGTGCCAGCAGCTTCGGACAGGGAGTTAATTCACCCCTCCACTTT	CASSFGQGVNSPLHF
TRBV28	few	TRBJ1-5	NA	TGTGCCAGCAGTCTCTACAGGGATAATCAGCCCCAGCATTTT	CASSLYRDNQPQHF
TRBV6-5	NA	TRBJ1-2	NA	TGTGCCAGCATCGCGACAGGAACTAACTATGGCTACACCTTC	CASIATGTNYGYTF
TRBV6-6	NA	TRBJ2-3	TRBD2	TGTGCCAGCAGTTACACTAGCGGGGATACCGATACGCAGTATTTT	CASSYTSGDTDTQYF
TRBV15	few	TRBJ1-5	NA	TGTGCCACCAGCAGAGATGGGGCCAATCAGCCCCAGCATTTT	CATSRDGANQPQHF
TRBV4-1	NA	TRBJ1-1	NA	TGCGCCAGCAGCCAAGATATCGGGATCACTGAAGCTTTCTTT	CASSQDIGITEAFF
TRBV19	NA	TRBJ1-1	TRBD1	TGTGCCAGTAGTATCCGGTACCCCAAACAGGGGGTAATTTACACTGAAGCTTTCTTT	CASSIRYPKQGVIYTEAFF
TRBV10-3	NA	TRBJ2-1	NA	TGTGCCATCAGTGAGTCGAAAGGGAGGAATGAGCAGTTCTTC	CAISESKGRNEQFF
TRBV7-2	NA	TRBJ1-6	NA	TGTGCCAGCAGCTTGGAGGAGACCTCCTATAATTCACCCCTCCACTTT	CASSLEETSYNSPLHF
TRBV30	NA	TRBJ2-7	TRBD1	TGTGCCTGGGGCCGGGACAGGGTCGAGCAGTACTTC	CAWGRDRVEQYF
TRBV6-5	NA	TRBJ1-5	NA	TGTGCCAGCAGACCGCGGAGCAATCAGCCCCAGCATTTT	CASRPRSNQPQHF
TRBV4-1	NA	TRBJ1-5	NA	TGCGCCAGCAGCCAAAGTACGAGGGTGAATCAGCCCCAGCATTTT	CASSQSTRVNQPQHF
TRBV5-6	NA	TRBJ1-5	NA	TGTGCCAGCAGCTTTTATACAGGGTCGGCTCAGCCCCAGCATTTT	CASSFYTGSAQPQHF
TRBV6-5	once	TRBJ2-5	NA	TGTGCCAGCACTCGAACAGGGAATGAAGAGACCCAGTACTTC	CASTRTGNEETQYF
TRBV28	NA	TRBJ2-7	TRBD1	TGTGCCAGCAGTTTGGGACAGGGGCCCTCCTACGAGCAGTACTTC	CASSLGQGPSYEQYF
TRBV2	NA	TRBJ2-2	NA	TGTGCCAGCCTCCGACTAGCGAACACCGGGGAGCTGTTTTTT	CASLRLANTGELFF
TRBV6-5	NA	TRBJ2-5	TRBD1	TGTGCCAGCACCCTGGACAGGGGGGAGACCCAGTACTTC	CASTLDRGETQYF
TRBV7-7	NA	TRBJ2-2	NA	TGTGCCAGCAGCTTAAGGTCCAGGGCGGACGGGGAGCTGTTTTTT	CASSLRSRADGELFF
TRBV6-5	NA	TRBJ1-2	NA	TGTGCCAGCAGTTACGACAGAAACTATGGCTACACCTTC	CASSYDRNYGYTF
TRBV13	NA	TRBJ2-7	TRBD1	TGTGCCAGCAGAGAGGGACAGGCCTACGAGCAGTACTTC	CASREGQAYEQYF
TRBV5-4	NA	TRBJ2-1	NA	TGTGCCAGCAGCTTGAGGCAGGGCCCCTCCAGCTCCTACAATGAGCAGTTCTTC	CASSLRQGPSSSYNEQFF
TRBV24-1	NA	TRBJ2-7	NA	TGTGCCACCAGTGACTTGGAACAGGGAGACGAGCAGTACTTC	CATSDLEQGDEQYF
TRBV5-6	NA	TRBJ1-2	TRBD1	TGTGCCAGCAGCGCCGATCGACAGGGGCAAGACTATGGCTACACCTTC	CASSADRQGQDYGYTF
TRBV25-1	NA	TRBJ1-2	NA	TGTGCCAGCAGTGGGGCGGGCACCTATGGCTACACCTTC	CASSGAGTYGYTF
TRBV7-9	NA	TRBJ1-2	TRBD1	TGTGCCAGCAGCCCGACCGGGACAGGGTATGGCTACACCTTC	CASSPTGTGYGYTF